What follows are 20 T cell receptor beta chains derived from one specimen sequenced in a study of tumor-infiltrating lymphocytes in primary liver carcinoma. RNA isolated from unsorted whole blood supplied the blood RNA, with germline DNA also extracted. A constant-region primer primed TCR beta cDNA synthesis from about 0.55 ug of total RNA. Three nested multiplex PCR rounds, a slightly modified ARM-PCR, produced the libraries for TCR beta. TRBV1-TRBV30 forward primers paired with a C-beta reverse primer drove the first two PCR rounds, about 10 cycles each. TCRdb re-analysed the multiplex PCR reads in MiXCR, keeping a single row per CDR3 protein. The sample yields fewer than 350,000 distinct CDR3 sequences, about 61% seen once. Specimen: peripheral blood. The source is a man in his forties with primary liver carcinoma and hepatitis B virus infection.

This clonotype occurred once. This sequence may be a read error, since a much larger clone differs from it by one base. The V and J genes are TRBV6-1 and TRBJ2-1; D possibly uses TRBD1 or TRBD2 (7 bases each). The V gene's germline CDR1 is MNHNS and CDR2 SASEGT. Trimming removed 5 bases from V and 7 bases from J, with 12 bases in between. This CDR3 has 13 amino acids. CDR3 DNA sequence: TGTGCCAGCAGTCACCAGGGGGGGAATGAGCAGTTCTTC. Translation: CASSHQGGNEQFF.

This clonotype has just one count. The junction does not match germline at one end; this may be a read error. The rearrangement uses TRBV12-3 or TRBV12-4 and TRBJ2-5, with TRBD1 matching over 8 bases. The length of the CDR3 is 14 residues. DNA of the CDR3: TGTGCCAGAAGTTACGACAGGGGAACAGAGACCCATTACTTC. This sequence encodes CARSYDRGTETHYF.

The sample holds a few counts of this clonotype. This rearrangement joins TRBV5-4 to TRBJ1-1; D might be TRBD1 (5 bases). This CDR3 is built from 15 residues. Deletions cut 4 bases from V and 4 bases from J, with 17 bases between. Germline values: CDR1 SGHNT, CDR2 YYREEE (reference sequence). Here the CDR3 reads CASSPVPGRATEAFF. Here the CDR3 DNA reads TGTGCCAGCAGCCCAGTCCCGGGACGTGCCACTGAAGCTTTCTTT.

On this clonotype itself: A read error may produce the germline difference seen at one junction end. The CDR3 loop reads CASSYASGGNYEQYF. CDR3 nucleotides: TGTGCCAGCAGCTATGCTAGCGGGGGAAACTACGAGCAGTACTTT. The chain links TRBV11-2 to TRBJ2-7; 10 positions agree with TRBD2. Germline CDR1 is SGHAT and CDR2 is FQNNGV. This CDR3 has 15 amino acids.

This clonotype was observed a handful of times. The chain links TRBV12-5 to TRBJ2-2, with 7 bases identical to TRBD1. This CDR3 has 14 amino acids. CDR1 is LGHNT and CDR2 is FRNRAP in the germline V gene. V lost 5 bases to trimming and J lost 3 bases; unmatched junction nucleotides: 3. CDR3 loop: CASGEQGYTGELFF. CDR3 DNA sequence: TGTGCTAGTGGTGAACAGGGGTACACCGGGGAGCTGTTTTTT.

This clonotype showed up just a few times. The CDR3 region is CASSPDRGQDTQYF. The DNA for the CDR3 is TGTGCCAGCAGTCCCGACAGGGGTCAAGATACGCAGTATTTT. The V and J genes are TRBV5-6 and TRBJ2-3; 8 bases agree with TRBD1. The CDR3 sequence is 14 residues long. Germline CDR1 is SGHDT and CDR2 is YYEEEE. V was clipped by 5 bases and J by 5 bases; unmatched bases: 7.

Comments on this clonotype: This clone may be a read error of a much larger clone one base away. The chain employs TRBV4-1 and TRBJ2-3; weak D call: TRBD2 (5 bases). CDR3 length equals 16 residues. Germline V lookup: CDR1 MGHRA, CDR2 YSYEKL. The CDR3, as DNA: TGCGCCAGCAGCCAAGGCGGGTTACGAAGCACAGATACGCGGTATTTT. Protein: CASSQGGLRSTDTRYF.

This clonotype came up many times. The gene calls are TRBV7-9 and TRBJ2-7; 13 nucleotides agree with TRBD2. Trimming at V came to 5 bases and at J to 7 bases, leaving 5 bases not matched to a gene. The germline V gene has CDR1 SEHNR and CDR2 FQNEAQ (reference sequence). The CDR3 runs to 14 residues. CDR3 protein: CASSRTSGRGEQYF. The DNA of the CDR3 is TGTGCCAGCAGCCGTACTAGCGGGAGGGGGGAGCAGTACTTC.

This clonotype came up many times. This chain links TRBV29-1 with TRBJ2-7; D gene uncertain. Germline lookup yields CDR1 SQVTM and CDR2 ANQGSEA. V was pared by 5 bases and J by 2 bases, with 10 bases between. This CDR3 comprises 12 residues. The CDR3 DNA is TGCAGCGTTTATCTCGGAACCTACGAGCAGTACTTC. It specifies CSVYLGTYEQYF.

As for this clonotype: Given a much more abundant clone one base away, this may be a read error. Without the conserved terminal phenylalanine or tryptophan, this CDR3 likely stems from a read error. This chain connects TRBV4-3 to TRBJ1-6; D possibly corresponds to TRBD1 (5 bases). Per germline, CDR1 LGHNA and CDR2 YSLEER. The CDR3 loop spans 14 amino acids. V was clipped by 1 base and J by 9 bases, with 10 bases between them. The CDR3 nucleotides are TGCGCCAGCAGCCAAGGGGGGGGAACTTCACCCCTCCACTAT. Translation: CASSQGGGTSPLHY.

This sequence joins TRBV11-2 and TRBJ2-7, with TRBD1 matching over 8 bases. The CDR3 covers 16 residues. V was pared by 2 bases and J by 2 bases, with 8 bases of the junction left unmatched. CDR1 is SGHAT, CDR2 FQNNGV, per germline. The CDR3 DNA is TGTGCCAGCAGCTTAATAGGGACAGGCCGAACCTACGAGCAGTACTTC. Translating it yields CASSLIGTGRTYEQYF.

This clonotype was seen a few times. V usage is TRBV7-9 and J usage is TRBJ2-7, with unresolved D. CDR1 is SEHNR and CDR2 is FQNEAQ in the germline V gene (reference sequence). The CDR3 is made up of 15 amino acids. V shed 5 bases and J shed 0 bases, with 14 bases lying between them. CDR3 residues: CASSLTSQSSYEQYF. The CDR3 DNA reads TGTGCCAGCAGCCTTACCAGCCAGAGCTCCTACGAGCAGTACTTC.

The chain combines TRBV10-3 with TRBJ2-1, with TRBD2 as a possible D gene (5 bases). This CDR3 comprises 16 residues. Trimming removed 0 bases from V and 0 bases from J, with 9 bases in between. Per the germline V gene, CDR1 is ENHRY and CDR2 is SYGVKD. CDR3 amino acids: CAISESPGSSYNEQFF. The DNA of the CDR3 is TGTGCCATCAGTGAGTCCCCGGGAAGCTCCTACAATGAGCAGTTCTTC.

The sample holds many counts of this clonotype. The chain couples TRBV12-3 or TRBV12-4 to TRBJ2-5; D is perhaps TRBD1 or TRBD2 (5 bases each). The CDR3 sequence is 12 residues long. Trimming left V 6 bases short and J 7 bases short, with 12 bases between. The DNA for the CDR3 is TGTGCCAGCAGCCCCCGGGGACGGACCCAGTACTTC. It translates to CASSPRGRTQYF.

Points on this clonotype: It may be a read error: a sequence one base away is much more abundant. The chain carries TRBV4-1 and TRBJ2-7; D is perhaps TRBD1 or TRBD2 (5 bases each). Deletions cut 2 bases from V and 6 bases from J, with 17 bases between. The CDR3 is 15 amino acids. Looked up from germline, CDR1 is MGHRA and CDR2 is YSYEKL. The CDR3 DNA is TGCGCCAGCAGCCAACCTGCCTGGGGGAACTGCGAGCAGTACTTC. Translating it yields CASSQPAWGNCEQYF.

Points on this clonotype: A much more abundant neighbour one base away suggests this may be a read error. The chain joins TRBV11-2 to TRBJ2-2; TRBD1 might be the D (7 bases). Looked up from germline, CDR1 is SGHAT and CDR2 is FQNNGV. The CDR3 is 15 residues long. CDR3 loop: CAGSLTGEDTGELFF. CDR3 bases: TGTGCCGGCAGCTTAACAGGGGAGGACACCGGGGAGCTGTTTTTT.

This clonotype showed up many times. V gene TRBV4-3 combines with J gene TRBJ1-5; a possible D gene is TRBD1 (5 bases). V dropped 0 bases and J dropped 7 bases, with 10 bases sitting between them. Germline V lookup: CDR1 LGHNA, CDR2 YSLEER. The CDR3 has 14 residues. CDR3 in DNA: TGCGCCAGCAGCCAAGATTGGGGGGAGCAGCCCCAGCATTTT. This encodes CASSQDWGEQPQHF.

As regards this clonotype: The junction departs from germline at one end; a sequencing error may be responsible. The chain recombines TRBV29-1 with TRBJ2-7; possibly TRBD1 or TRBD2 for D (5 bases each). The CDR3 sequence is 13 residues long. Germline CDR1 reads SQVTM; CDR2 reads ANQGSEA. This CDR3 is CSVVKGSSYEHYF. The CDR3 DNA sequence: TGCAGCGTTGTCAAGGGGAGCTCCTACGAGCACTACTTC.

About this clonotype itself: A junction end diverges from the germline sequence, so it may reflect a read error. The genes are TRBV6-5 and TRBJ2-7; 9 bases line up with TRBD1. Germline V lookup: CDR1 MNHEY, CDR2 SVGAGI. The CDR3 covers 15 residues. CDR3: CAGTPVGQGDYEQHF. The CDR3 nucleotides are TGTGCCGGCACCCCAGTGGGACAGGGAGACTACGAGCAGCACTTC.

A word on this clonotype: The conserved closing phenylalanine or tryptophan is absent in this CDR3, likely reflecting a read error. V is TRBV11-2 and J is TRBJ2-3; a weak D match, TRBD2 (6 bases). Germline V CDR1 and CDR2: SGHAT, FQNNGV. CDR3 length equals 13 residues. The CDR3 DNA follows: TGTGCCAACAGCCGGGGGACCACAGATACGCAGTATTCT. Protein: CANSRGTTDTQYS.